This entry features one T cell receptor (beta chain) sequence. V was shortened by 6 bases and J by 2 bases, with 7 bases between the two germline ends. This CDR3 is built from 12 residues. Germline loops: CDR1 MGHDK, CDR2 SYGVNS. This specimen belongs to a study of blood T cell repertoires in COVID-19. Study summary: Donors in the United States, Italy and Spain gave samples during acute or convalescent COVID-19.

Original methodology: Reference gene primer amplification gave estimated nucleated cell counts. Sequencing was performed with immunoSEQ multiplex PCR; in TCRdb, only in-frame clones are kept and a portion is missing. V and J calls and clone size follow that table, whereas D and trimming were derived from the DNA. The table shows roughly 150,000 clones, with over 65% occurring only once. This TCR derives from a man between 60 and 75 years old with acute or convalescent COVID-19. The rearrangement joins TRBV25-1 to TRBJ1-2; no reliable D call. The sequencing input was peripheral blood. CDR3 amino acids: CASSRANYGYTF. CDR3 in DNA: TGTGCCAGCAGCCGCGCGAACTATGGCTACACCTTC.